What follows is one T cell receptor beta chain and its context. Its antigen is unidentified. The Oncomine TCR Beta short-read assay was applied to DNA of cultured CD4+ T cells. From the PCR reads, TCRdb called clonotypes with MiXCR, one entry per CDR3 protein. The sample yields about 10,000 distinct CDR3 sequences, roughly 50% seen once. These data belong to a study of vaccination and CD4 T cells after COVID-19. About the study: Investigators took post-vaccine samples a median approximately 73 days after dose two, within a range of 14 to 241. A CEFX pool, an HIV-1 Nef pool, or no peptide went to control cultures.

Germline V lookup: CDR1 GTSNPN, CDR2 SVGIG (reference sequence). The CDR3 consists of 17 residues. V lost 0 bases, J lost 3 bases, and 15 bases lay in between. Treatment noted: approximately 10-day PBMC culture with coronavirus spike peptide pools or control peptides (ViraFEST assay). Samples of CD4+ T cells were obtained from the unexposed donor before the COVID-19 pandemic (2011-2018). This receptor was taken from a human donor in good health. Sequencing input: CD4+ T cells from blood, cultured in vitro. The gene calls are TRBV30 and TRBJ1-6; D is possibly TRBD1 (5 bases). The CDR3 sequence is CAWSVPGTENYNSPLHF. Here the CDR3 DNA reads TGTGCCTGGAGTGTACCGGGGACCGAGAACTATAATTCACCCCTCCACTTT. Based on the CDR3 plus reference TRBV30 and TRBJ1-6, the full variable domain is SQTIHQWPATLVQPVGSPLSLECTVEGTSNPNLYWYRQAAGRGLQLLFYSVGIGQISSEVPQNLSASRPQDRQFILSSKKLLLSDSGFYLCAWSVPGTENYNSPLHFGNGTRLTVT.